This T cell receptor (beta chain) was observed in a study of blood T cell repertoires in COVID-19. Germline V gene data show CDR1 as SGHTA and CDR2 as FQGTGA. Deletions cut 1 base from V and 7 bases from J, with 7 bases between. This CDR3 is 13 amino acids long. In the original processing: Amplified reference gene primers provided the basis for estimating nucleated cell counts. Data came from immunoSEQ multiplex PCR; TCRdb stores just in-frame clones and leaves some out. The V and J calls and clone size come from that table; D and trimming were worked out from the DNA. The table includes some 240,000 clones, around 82% detected once.

The chain carries TRBV7-3 and TRBJ2-2; no reliable D call. The source material was peripheral blood. The sequence was collected from an older woman with acute or convalescent COVID-19. CDR3 residues: CASSLNIVGELFF. CDR3 DNA sequence: TGTGCCAGCAGCTTAAATATCGTCGGGGAGCTGTTTTTT.